These 18 T cell receptor beta chains were all obtained from the same sample, sequenced in a study of neurological immune-mediated disorders. TCRdb reprocessed the 5' RACE reads via MiXCR and lists one record per CDR3 protein. The table includes just under 45,000 distinct CDR3 sequences, about 13% detected once. The source material was PBMCs. The receptors derive from a female donor in good health.

At least ten counts were recorded for this clonotype. This chain uses TRBV12-3 or TRBV12-4 with TRBJ2-5; perhaps TRBD2 as D (6 bases). V was shortened by 4 bases and J by 2 bases, with 14 bases between the two germline ends. CDR3 length: 15 residues. The CDR3 bases are TGTGCCAGCAGTTCCAGGTCCGGGAGACAAGAGACCCAGTACTTC. This translates into CASSSRSGRQETQYF.

This clonotype was seen many times. The chain uses TRBV27 and TRBJ1-1; D possibly corresponds to TRBD1 (6 bases). V was clipped by 4 bases and J by 0 bases, with 9 bases between them. Germline CDR1 and CDR2: MNHEY and SMNVEV (reference sequence). The CDR3 contains 14 residues. The CDR3 nucleotides are TGTGCCAGCAGTTACGGGACATTGAACACTGAAGCTTTCTTT. This codes for CASSYGTLNTEAFF.

This clonotype was picked up many times. The CDR3 DNA reads as TGTGCCAGCAGCTCTTATATCGGGACAGGGACCACAGATACGCAGTATTTT. This gives the protein CASSSYIGTGTTDTQYF. The chain is built from TRBV3-1 and TRBJ2-3; 9 nucleotides line up with TRBD1. The CDR3 runs 17 residues. The trim removed 5 bases at V and 2 bases at J, leaving 11 bases unmatched. Germline loops: CDR1 LGHDT, CDR2 YNNKEL (reference sequence).

In its sample, this clonotype is medium-sized. This rearrangement joins TRBV2 to TRBJ1-3, with a tentative D call TRBD1 (5 bases). Germline lookup yields CDR1 SNHLY and CDR2 FYNNEI. V lost 6 bases and J 4 bases, leaving 7 bases between the germline ends. The CDR3 is 12 residues long. This CDR3 is CASRGVGNTIYF. The CDR3, as DNA: TGTGCCAGCAGAGGGGTGGGAAACACCATATATTTT.

This clonotype was found many times. V and J are TRBV29-1 and TRBJ2-5; the D is unclear. The CDR3 totals 13 residues. CDR1 is SQVTM, CDR2 ANQGSEA, per germline. V was shortened by 2 bases and J by 5 bases, with 12 bases between the two germline ends. The CDR3 region has the DNA TGCAGCGTTGAAAACCCCCCGGCGGAGACCCAGTACTTC. This translates into CSVENPPAETQYF.

Note on this clonotype: The germline gene is not matched at one end of the junction; a read error may be the cause. The chain joins TRBV7-9 to TRBJ1-1; possible D gene TRBD1, 6 bases. Germline CDR1 SEHNR, CDR2 FQNEAQ (reference sequence). CDR3 size: 16 residues. The CDR3 sequence is CASTLTQGRGGFEAFF. In DNA form, the CDR3 reads TGCGCCAGCACCTTAACACAGGGAAGGGGCGGATTTGAAGCTTTCTTT.

This clonotype occurred many times. The chain employs TRBV7-3 and TRBJ2-3, with D perhaps TRBD1 (5 bases). This CDR3 region has 13 residues. Per germline, CDR1 SGHTA and CDR2 FQGTGA. The V end lost 5 bases, the J end lost 5 bases, and 11 bases lay between the germline ends. The CDR3 is CASSPGLGDTQYF. CDR3 coding DNA: TGTGCCAGCAGCCCAGGGTTGGGAGATACGCAGTATTTT.

The chain employs TRBV3-1 and TRBJ2-7; a weak D match, TRBD2 (5 bases). Trimming took 4 bases from V and 5 from J, leaving 9 bases between them. Germline-derived CDR1 and CDR2 are LGHDT and YNNKEL (reference sequence). The CDR3 extends over 12 amino acids. Here the CDR3 DNA reads TGTGCCAGCAGCCCTTCGGGGAACGAGCAGTACTTC. Residues: CASSPSGNEQYF.

This clonotype was picked up many times. V is TRBV3-1 and J is TRBJ2-5; D might be TRBD2 (5 bases). Germline V gene data show CDR1 as LGHDT and CDR2 as YNNKEL (reference sequence). This CDR3 spans 14 amino acids. V was pared by 1 base and J by 2 bases, with 8 bases between. The CDR3: CASSQADLQETQYF. The CDR3 DNA sequence: TGTGCCAGCAGCCAAGCGGACTTACAAGAGACCCAGTACTTC.

V gene TRBV14 combines with J gene TRBJ1-5; D gene unclear. The CDR3 length is 13 residues. CDR1 is SGHDN and CDR2 is FVKESK in the germline V gene. With 4 bases removed from V and 1 base from J, the gap between germline ends came to 5 bases. The chain's CDR3 is CASSRRSNQPQHF. DNA of the CDR3: TGTGCCAGCAGCCGACGGAGCAATCAGCCCCAGCATTTT.

There are many counts of this clonotype. This chain links TRBV5-1 with TRBJ2-6; 7 nucleotides match TRBD1. The CDR3 consists of 17 residues. After removal of 4 bases from V and 0 bases from J, the junction contained 7 bases not matched to a gene. Germline V gene lookup returns CDR1 SGHRS and CDR2 YFSETQ. This CDR3 is CASSPLGQSSGANVLTF. The CDR3 nucleotides are TGCGCCAGCAGCCCCCTGGGACAGAGCTCTGGGGCCAACGTCCTGACTTTC.

Comments on this clonotype: No DNA is shown, since the ends of the CDR3 on it are uncertain; the CDR3 is the one TCRdb lists. The rearrangement links TRBV12-3 or TRBV12-4 to TRBJ1-4; the table assigns TRBD1, which was not confirmed against the DNA. The CDR3 has 12 residues if both end residues are counted. The CDR3 loop reads CATTRVGENCFF.

This clonotype was picked up many times. This chain uses TRBV3-1 with TRBJ2-1; D is ambiguous. Germline assignment: CDR1 LGHDT and CDR2 YNNKEL (reference sequence). The CDR3 has 11 amino acids. V dropped 3 bases and J dropped 10 bases, with 7 bases sitting between them. The CDR3 coding sequence is TGTGCCAGCAGCCAGGCAGAGGAGCAGTTCTTC. It specifies CASSQAEEQFF.

This clonotype has a count of ten or more. DNA of the CDR3: TGCGCCAGCAGCCCGGGGGCAGGGGGGAATGAGCAGTTCTTC. Protein: CASSPGAGGNEQFF. The chain uses TRBV5-1 and TRBJ2-1, with D possibly TRBD1 on 7 matching bases. The germline CDR1 and CDR2 sequences are SGHRS and YFSETQ. V lost 4 bases, J lost 7 bases, and 15 bases lay in between. The CDR3 spans 14 residues.

This clonotype has ten or more counts. J is TRBJ2-2 and V is TRBV5-5, with D uncertain. There are 18 residues in the CDR3. In germline, CDR1 is SGHKS, CDR2 YYEKEE (reference sequence). Trimming left V 4 bases short and J 4 bases short, with 23 bases between. The CDR3 sequence: CASSHRPSYDIPTGELFF. CDR3 bases: TGTGCCAGCAGCCACCGACCGTCCTACGACATACCCACCGGGGAGCTGTTTTTT. The full variable domain, in which reference TRBV5-5 and TRBJ2-2 provide the parts outside the CDR3, is DAGVTQSPTHLIKTRGQQVTLRCSPISGHKSVSWYQQVLGQGPQFIFQYYEKEERGRGNFPDRFSARQFPNYSSELNVNALLLGDSALYLCASSHRPSYDIPTGELFFGEGSRLTVL.

This clonotype was counted many times. This rearrangement joins TRBV7-2 to TRBJ2-3; D remains ambiguous. The germline CDR1 and CDR2 sequences are SGHTA and FQGNSA. CDR3 length equals 14 residues. Between the trimmed V and J ends, which lost 0 bases and 0 bases, there was a span of 4 bases. The CDR3 coding sequence is TGTGCCAGCAGCTTAGCGCTCAGCACAGATACGCAGTATTTT. It yields the protein CASSLALSTDTQYF.

This clonotype has just a few counts. The chain carries TRBV10-3 and TRBJ2-1; 8 bases line up with TRBD1. The germline V gene has CDR1 ENHRY and CDR2 SYGVKD. The CDR3 consists of 14 residues. After removal of 8 bases from V and 5 bases from J, the junction contained 8 bases not matched to a gene. CDR3 sequence reads: CAIGRTGTNNEQFF. The CDR3 bases are TGTGCCATCGGCAGGACAGGGACGAACAATGAGCAGTTCTTC.

This clonotype has at least ten counts. V usage is TRBV24-1 and J usage is TRBJ1-1; D is uncertain. The V gene lost 5 bases and the J gene lost 6 bases, with 12 bases spanning the gap. CDR1 is KGHDR and CDR2 is SFDVKD in the germline V gene. The CDR3 has 13 residues. The DNA for the CDR3 is TGTGCCACCAGTGGTGAGCGGTTCGCTGAAGCTTTCTTT. This encodes CATSGERFAEAFF.